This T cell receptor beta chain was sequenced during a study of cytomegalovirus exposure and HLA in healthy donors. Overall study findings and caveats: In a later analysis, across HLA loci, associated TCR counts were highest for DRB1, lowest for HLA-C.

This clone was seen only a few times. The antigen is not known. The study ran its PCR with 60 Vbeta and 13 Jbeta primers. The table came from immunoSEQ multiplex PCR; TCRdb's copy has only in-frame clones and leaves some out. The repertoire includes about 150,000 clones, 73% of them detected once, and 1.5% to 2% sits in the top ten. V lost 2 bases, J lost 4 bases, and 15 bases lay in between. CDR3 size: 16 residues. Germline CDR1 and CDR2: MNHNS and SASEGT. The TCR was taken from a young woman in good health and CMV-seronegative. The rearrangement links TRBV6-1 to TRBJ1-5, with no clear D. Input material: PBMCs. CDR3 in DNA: TGTGCCAGCAGTGAACGGGCTCGGGATCCTAATCAGCCCCAGCATTTT. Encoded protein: CASSERARDPNQPQHF.